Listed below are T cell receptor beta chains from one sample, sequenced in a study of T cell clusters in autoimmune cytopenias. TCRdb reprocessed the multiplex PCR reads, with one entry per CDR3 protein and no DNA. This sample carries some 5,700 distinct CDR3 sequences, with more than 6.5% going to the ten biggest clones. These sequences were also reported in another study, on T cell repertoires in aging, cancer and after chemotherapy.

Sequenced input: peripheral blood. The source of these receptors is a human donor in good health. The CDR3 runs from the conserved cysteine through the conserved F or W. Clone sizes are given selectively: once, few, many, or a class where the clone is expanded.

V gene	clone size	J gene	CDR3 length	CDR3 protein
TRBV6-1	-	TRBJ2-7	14	CASSARESSYEQYF
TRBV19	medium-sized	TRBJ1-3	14	CASSSQLSGNTIYF
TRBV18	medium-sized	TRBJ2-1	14	CASSGTSGISEQFF
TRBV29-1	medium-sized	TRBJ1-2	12	CSVGDRSYGYTF
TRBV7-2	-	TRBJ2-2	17	CASSLLSGRTNTGELFF
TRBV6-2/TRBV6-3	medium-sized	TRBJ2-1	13	CASEGLVDNEQFF
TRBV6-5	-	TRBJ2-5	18	CASRQGGRYCRAAGTQYF
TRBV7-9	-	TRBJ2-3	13	CASSYMARDTQYF
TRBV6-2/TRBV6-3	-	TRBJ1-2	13	CASRKTGYYGYTF
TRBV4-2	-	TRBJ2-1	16	CASSQDPAGGHNEQFF
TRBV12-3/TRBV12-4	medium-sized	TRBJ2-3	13	CASRTSGTDTQYF
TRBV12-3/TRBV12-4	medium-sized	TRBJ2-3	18	CASSFRSLRATSTDTQYF
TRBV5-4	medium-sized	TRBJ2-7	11	CASSRDYEQYF
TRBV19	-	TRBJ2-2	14	CASTWGANTGELFF
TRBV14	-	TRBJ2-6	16	CASRGQGVYGANVLTF
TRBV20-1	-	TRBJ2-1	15	CSATLVRSTYNEQFF
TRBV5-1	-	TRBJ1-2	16	CASRGGQTTTNYGYTF
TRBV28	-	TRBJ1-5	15	CASSRDGTSNQPQHF
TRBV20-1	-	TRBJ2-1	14	CSARRIGNYNEQFF
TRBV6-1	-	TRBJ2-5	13	CASNSGPFGTQYF
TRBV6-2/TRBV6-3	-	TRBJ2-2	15	CASSYGLAGTGELFF
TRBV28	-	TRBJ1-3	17	CASSFLGQPLSGNTIYF
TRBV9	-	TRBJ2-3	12	CASSVGQDTQYF
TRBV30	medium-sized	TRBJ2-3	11	CAWRARDTQYF
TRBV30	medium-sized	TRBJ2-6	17	CAWSLPHDYSGANVLTF
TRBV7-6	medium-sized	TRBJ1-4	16	CASSSTGGPANEKLFF
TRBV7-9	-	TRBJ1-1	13	CASSLSGNTEAFF
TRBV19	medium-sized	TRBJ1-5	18	CASSPSAARGFDNQPQHF
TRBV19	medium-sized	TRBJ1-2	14	CASRNPQGNYGYTF
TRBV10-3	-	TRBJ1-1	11	CAISFGLEAFF
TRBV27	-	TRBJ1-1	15	CASSSYQQGTTEAFF
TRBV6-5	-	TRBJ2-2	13	CASSSRETGELFF
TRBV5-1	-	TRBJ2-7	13	CASSLVDRGEQYF
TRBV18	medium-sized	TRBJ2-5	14	CASSPPGFQETQYF
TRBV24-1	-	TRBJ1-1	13	CATRRGAATEAFF
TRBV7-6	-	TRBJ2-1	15	CASSFGQSSYNEQFF
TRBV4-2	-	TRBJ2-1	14	CASSATGGRDEQFF
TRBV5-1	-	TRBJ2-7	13	CASGRDSSYEQYF
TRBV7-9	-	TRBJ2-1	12	CASSLRGNEQFF
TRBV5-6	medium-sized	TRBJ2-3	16	CASSLGAGRFTDTQYF
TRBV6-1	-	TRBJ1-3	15	CASSENPTPGNTIYF
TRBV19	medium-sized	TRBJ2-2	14	CASRQNTNTGELFF
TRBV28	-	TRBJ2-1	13	CASSPTSGNEQFF
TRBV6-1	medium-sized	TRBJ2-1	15	CASSERRKGYNEQFF
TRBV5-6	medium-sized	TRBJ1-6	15	CASSLTGQLNSPLHF
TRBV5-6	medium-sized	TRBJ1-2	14	CASSSGTVMGGYTF
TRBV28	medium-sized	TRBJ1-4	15	CANLSPRKLNEKLFF
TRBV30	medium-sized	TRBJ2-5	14	CAWSVGTWGETQYF
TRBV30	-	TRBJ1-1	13	CAWSQRSVTEAFF
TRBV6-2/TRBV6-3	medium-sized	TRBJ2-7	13	CASSKQGRGEQYF
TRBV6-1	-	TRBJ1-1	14	CASSVSQGGTEAFF
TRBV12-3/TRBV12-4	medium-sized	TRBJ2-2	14	CASSFVGDSGELFF
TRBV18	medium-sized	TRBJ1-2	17	CASSPARGGNTQRGYTF
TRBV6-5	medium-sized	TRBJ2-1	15	CASSYGQSSYNEQFF
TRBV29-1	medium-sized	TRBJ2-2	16	CSVEDRERSHTGELFF
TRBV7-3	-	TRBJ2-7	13	CASSLEFTYEQYF
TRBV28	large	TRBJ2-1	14	CASSRAVSYNEQFF
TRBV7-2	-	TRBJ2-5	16	CASSLGLAGAQETQYF
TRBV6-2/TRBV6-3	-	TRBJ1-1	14	CASSLDRSPLGAFF